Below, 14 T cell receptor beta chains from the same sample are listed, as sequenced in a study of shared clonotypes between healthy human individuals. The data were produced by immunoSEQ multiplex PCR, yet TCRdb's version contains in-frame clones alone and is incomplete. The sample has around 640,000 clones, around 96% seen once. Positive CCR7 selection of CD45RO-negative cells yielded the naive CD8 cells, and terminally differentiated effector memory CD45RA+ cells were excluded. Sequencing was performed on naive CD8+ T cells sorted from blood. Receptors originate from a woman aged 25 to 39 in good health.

CDR3 DNA sequence: TGCGCCAGCAGCTTGCGGACAGGGAGGGAAGGCACTGAAGCTTTCTTT. It specifies CASSLRTGREGTEAFF. The chain has TRBV5-1 and TRBJ1-1; 8 nucleotides agree with TRBD1. Germline trimming cut 1 base from V and 4 bases from J; bases unmatched to any gene: 9. This CDR3 is 16 amino acids long. Germline V CDR1 and CDR2: SGHRS, YFSETQ. Drawing the rest from reference TRBV5-1 and TRBJ1-1, the complete variable domain is KAGVTQTPRYLIKTRGQQVTLSCSPISGHRSVSWYQQTPGQGLQFLFEYFSETQRNKGNFPGRFSGRQFSNSRSEMNVSTLELGDSALYLCASSLRTGREGTEAFFGQGTRLTVV.

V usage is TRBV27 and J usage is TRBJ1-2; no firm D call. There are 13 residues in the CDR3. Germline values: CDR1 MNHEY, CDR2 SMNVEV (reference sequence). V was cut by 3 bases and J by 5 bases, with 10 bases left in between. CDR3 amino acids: CASSFAAEYGYTF. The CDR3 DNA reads TGTGCCAGCAGTTTTGCCGCGGAGTATGGCTACACCTTC.

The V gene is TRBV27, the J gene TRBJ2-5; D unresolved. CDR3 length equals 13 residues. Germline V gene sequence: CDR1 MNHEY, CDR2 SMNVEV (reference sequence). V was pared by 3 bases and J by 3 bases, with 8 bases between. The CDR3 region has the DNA TGTGCCAGCAGTTTTACGAGCGAAGAGACCCAGTACTTC. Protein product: CASSFTSEETQYF.

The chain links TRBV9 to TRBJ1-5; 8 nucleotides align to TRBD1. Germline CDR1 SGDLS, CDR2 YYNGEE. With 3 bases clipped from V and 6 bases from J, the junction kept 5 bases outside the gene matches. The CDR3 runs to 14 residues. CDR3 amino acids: CASSASGGGQPQHF. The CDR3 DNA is TGTGCCAGCAGCGCCTCAGGGGGCGGTCAGCCCCAGCATTTT.

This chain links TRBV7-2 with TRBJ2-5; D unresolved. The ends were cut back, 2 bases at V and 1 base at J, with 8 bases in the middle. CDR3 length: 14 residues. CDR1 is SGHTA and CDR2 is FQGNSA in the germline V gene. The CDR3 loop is CASSLMGGQETQYF. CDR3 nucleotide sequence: TGTGCCAGCAGCTTAATGGGTGGCCAAGAGACCCAGTACTTC. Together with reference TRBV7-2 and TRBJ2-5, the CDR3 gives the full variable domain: GAGVSQSPSNKVTEKGKDVELRCDPISGHTALYWYRQSLGQGLEFLIYFQGNSAPDKSGLPSDRFSAERTGGSVSTLTIQRTQQEDSAVYLCASSLMGGQETQYFGPGTRLLVL.

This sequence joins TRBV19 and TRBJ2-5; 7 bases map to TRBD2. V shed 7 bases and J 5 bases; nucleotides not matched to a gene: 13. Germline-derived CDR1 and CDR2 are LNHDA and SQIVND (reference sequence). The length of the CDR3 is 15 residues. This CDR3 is CASTLFGGFGETQYF. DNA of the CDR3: TGTGCCAGTACCCTCTTCGGGGGGTTTGGCGAGACCCAGTACTTC.

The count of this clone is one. The CDR3: CASSPRDSITDTQYF. The CDR3 region has the DNA TGTGCCAGCAGCCCCCGGGACTCCATCACAGATACGCAGTATTTT. V is TRBV9 and J is TRBJ2-3, with a tentative D call TRBD2 (6 bases). V gave up 4 bases and J gave up 2 bases, with 14 bases separating them. The germline CDR1 and CDR2 sequences are SGDLS and YYNGEE. The CDR3 is made up of 15 amino acids. The entire variable domain, with the rest obtained from reference TRBV9 and TRBJ2-3, is as follows: DSGVTQTPKHLITATGQRVTLRCSPRSGDLSVYWYQQSLDQGLQFLIQYYNGEERAKGNILERFSAQQFPDLHSELNLSSLELGDSALYFCASSPRDSITDTQYFGPGTRLTVL.

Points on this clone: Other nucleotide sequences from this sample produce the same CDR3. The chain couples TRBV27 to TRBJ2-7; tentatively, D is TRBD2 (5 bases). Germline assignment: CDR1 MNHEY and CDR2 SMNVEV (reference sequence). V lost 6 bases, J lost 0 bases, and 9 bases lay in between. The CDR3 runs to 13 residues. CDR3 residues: CASRPGTSYEQYF. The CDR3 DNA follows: TGTGCCAGCAGACCGGGAACCTCCTACGAGCAGTACTTC.

As DNA, the CDR3 is TGTGCCAGCAGCGAGGGACAGGGGGTGATCGAGCAGTACTTC. Its translation: CASSEGQGVIEQYF. V gene TRBV7-9 combines with J gene TRBJ2-7; 11 bases map to TRBD1. V shed 5 bases, J shed 6 bases, and the junction held 6 bases outside the gene matches. Per the germline V gene, CDR1 is SEHNR and CDR2 is FQNEAQ (reference sequence). The CDR3 length is 14 residues.

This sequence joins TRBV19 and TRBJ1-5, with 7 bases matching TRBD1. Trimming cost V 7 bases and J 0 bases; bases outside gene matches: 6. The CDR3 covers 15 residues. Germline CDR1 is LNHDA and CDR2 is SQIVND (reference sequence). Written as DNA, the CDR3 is TGTGCCAGTAACTGGGACAGCTCTAGCAATCAGCCCCAGCATTTT. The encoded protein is CASNWDSSSNQPQHF. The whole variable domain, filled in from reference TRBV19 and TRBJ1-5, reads DGGITQSPKYLFRKEGQNVTLSCEQNLNHDAMYWYRQDPGQGLRLIYYSQIVNDFQKGDIAEGYSVSREKKESFPLTVTSAQKNPTAFYLCASNWDSSSNQPQHFGDGTRLSIL.

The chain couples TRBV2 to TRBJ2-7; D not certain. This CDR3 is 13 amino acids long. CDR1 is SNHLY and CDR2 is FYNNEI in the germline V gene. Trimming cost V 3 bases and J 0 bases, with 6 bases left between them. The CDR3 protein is CASSDWSSYEQYF. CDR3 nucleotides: TGTGCCAGCAGTGACTGGAGCTCCTACGAGCAGTACTTC.

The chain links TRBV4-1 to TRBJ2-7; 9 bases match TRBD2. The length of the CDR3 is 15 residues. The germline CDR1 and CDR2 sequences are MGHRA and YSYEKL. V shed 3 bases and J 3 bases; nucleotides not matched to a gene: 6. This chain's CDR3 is CASSQALTSGYEQYF. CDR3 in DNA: TGCGCCAGCAGCCAGGCACTGACTAGCGGCTACGAGCAGTACTTC.

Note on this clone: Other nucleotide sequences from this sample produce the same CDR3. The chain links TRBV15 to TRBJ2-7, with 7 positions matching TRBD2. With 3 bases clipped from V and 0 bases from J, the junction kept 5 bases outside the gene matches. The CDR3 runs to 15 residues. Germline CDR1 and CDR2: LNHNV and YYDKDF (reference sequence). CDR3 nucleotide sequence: TGTGCCACCAGCAGCAGCGGGACCAGCTCCTACGAGCAGTACTTC. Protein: CATSSSGTSSYEQYF.

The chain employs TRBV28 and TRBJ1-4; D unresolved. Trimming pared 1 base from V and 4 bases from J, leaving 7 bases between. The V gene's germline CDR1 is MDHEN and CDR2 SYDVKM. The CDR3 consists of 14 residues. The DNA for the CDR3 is TGTGCCAGCAGTTTATTTCTGGTTAATGAAAAACTGTTTTTT. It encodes CASSLFLVNEKLFF.